The next 21 T cell receptor beta chains were all read from a single sample in a study of yellow fever vaccine responses in identical twins. One entry per CDR3 protein, called by TCRdb with MiXCR from the RT-PCR reads. Among 30,000 to 40,000 distinct CDR3 sequences listed, approximately 54% were seen once. This sample comprised T cells from blood (PBMCs), unsorted or a sorted subset (not recorded which), obtained before or after yellow fever vaccination (not recorded which). These receptors were taken from a woman under 30 who received the yellow fever vaccine.

J is TRBJ2-3 and V is TRBV29-1; 7 nucleotides align to TRBD1. V gave up 7 bases and J gave up 0 bases; unmatched junction bases: 7. The CDR3 extends over 14 amino acids. Per germline, CDR1 SQVTM and CDR2 ANQGSEA. The CDR3 loop reads CSANRGLSTDTQYF. In DNA, the CDR3 is TGCAGCGCAAACAGGGGATTGAGCACAGATACGCAGTATTTT.

This clonotype was detected only a few times. CDR3 in DNA: TGTGCCAGCAGCTTGGAACCCAGGGAGCATGGCTACACCTTC. The encoded protein is CASSLEPREHGYTF. The rearrangement uses TRBV5-8 and TRBJ1-2, with TRBD1 as a possible D gene (5 bases). Trimming took 0 bases from V and 6 from J, leaving 12 bases between them. This CDR3 contains 14 residues. Germline loops: CDR1 SGHTS, CDR2 YDEGEE. The full variable domain, with the rest looked up from reference TRBV5-8 and TRBJ1-2, is EAGVTQSPTHLIKTRGQQATLRCSPISGHTSVYWYQQALGLGLQFLLWYDEGEERNRGNFPPRFSGRQFPNYSSELNVNALELEDSALYLCASSLEPREHGYTFGSGTRLTVV.

This chain links TRBV11-3 with TRBJ2-1; 8 bases align to TRBD2. Per germline, CDR1 SGHNT and CDR2 YENEEA. After removal of 2 bases from V and 7 bases from J, the junction contained 10 bases not matched to a gene. CDR3 size: 16 residues. CDR3 region: CASSLYSGGPRNEQFF. The CDR3 bases are TGTGCCAGCAGCTTATATTCGGGAGGGCCGCGGAATGAGCAGTTCTTC.

The rearrangement links TRBV18 to TRBJ1-2; TRBD1 aligns across 7 bases. Trimming removed 2 bases from V and 5 bases from J; junction bases left unmatched: 2. Germline CDR1 is KGHSH and CDR2 is LQKENI. This CDR3 is 13 amino acids long. CDR3 coding DNA: TGTGCCAGCTCACCAACGACAGGGTATGGCTACACCTTC. Its protein is CASSPTTGYGYTF.

This chain links TRBV20-1 with TRBJ1-2; the match to TRBD1 covers 8 bases. Trimming at V came to 5 bases and at J to 3 bases, leaving 2 bases not matched to a gene. Germline V gene data show CDR1 as DFQATT and CDR2 as SNEGSKA (reference sequence). This CDR3 region has 12 residues. CDR3 sequence: CSALQGDYGYTF. Here the CDR3 DNA reads TGCAGTGCTCTACAGGGGGACTATGGCTACACCTTC.

The V call is TRBV15, the J call TRBJ1-5; unclear D gene. Germline lookup yields CDR1 LNHNV and CDR2 YYDKDF (reference sequence). V lost 2 bases and J lost 3, with 5 bases in between. This CDR3 is built from 13 residues. The CDR3 nucleotides are TGTGCCACCAGCAGACGCGCCAATCAGCCCCAGCATTTT. It encodes CATSRRANQPQHF. Variable domain in full (rest from reference TRBV15 and TRBJ1-5): DAMVIQNPRYQVTQFGKPVTLSCSQTLNHNVMYWYQQKSSQAPKLLFHYYDKDFNNEADTPDNFQSRRPNTSFCFLDIRSPGLGDTAMYLCATSRRANQPQHFGDGTRLSIL.

This clonotype was seen more than once but under ten times. J is TRBJ2-3 and V is TRBV10-1; unclear D gene. Germline values: CDR1 WNHNN, CDR2 SYGVQD (reference sequence). V was shortened by 0 bases and J by 2 bases, with 9 bases between the two germline ends. This CDR3 has 15 residues. The CDR3: CASSESSPYTDTQYF. Here the CDR3 DNA reads TGCGCCAGCAGTGAGTCGTCGCCATACACAGATACGCAGTATTTT.

This clonotype was recorded once. The chain recombines TRBV10-1 with TRBJ2-1; 8 bases fit TRBD2. Germline V gene sequence: CDR1 WNHNN, CDR2 SYGVQD (reference sequence). V lost 4 bases, J lost 6 bases, and 8 bases stayed unmatched. The CDR3 consists of 15 residues. The CDR3 reads CASSGSSGDRNEQFF. In DNA form, the CDR3 reads TGCGCCAGCAGTGGCAGTAGCGGGGATCGCAATGAGCAGTTCTTC.

This clonotype was observed a handful of times. V and J are TRBV7-9 and TRBJ1-2, with D maybe TRBD1 (5 bases). Germline V lookup: CDR1 SEHNR, CDR2 FQNEAQ (reference sequence). The CDR3 consists of 12 residues. V was trimmed by 1 base and J by 9 bases, leaving 9 bases between them. The CDR3 bases are TGTGCCAGCAGCTTAGAGGGGCGAAGCTACACCTTC. Amino acid sequence: CASSLEGRSYTF.

This rearrangement joins TRBV11-3 to TRBJ1-1; D call uncertain. Germline CDR1 is SGHNT and CDR2 is YENEEA. Trimming left V 6 bases short and J 3 bases short, with 14 bases between. This CDR3 spans 14 amino acids. As DNA, the CDR3 is TGTGCCAGCAGGTCCGCGGGGTGGGACACTGAAGCTTTCTTT. As protein: CASRSAGWDTEAFF.

This chain links TRBV19 with TRBJ1-5; D may be TRBD1 (5 bases). Per germline, CDR1 LNHDA and CDR2 SQIVND (reference sequence). The CDR3 covers 15 residues. Trimming cost V 7 bases and J 5 bases, with 18 bases left between them. The CDR3 is CASKPQERPYQPQHF. CDR3 in DNA: TGTGCCAGTAAGCCACAGGAAAGGCCTTATCAGCCCCAGCATTTT.

This chain joins TRBV29-1 and TRBJ1-5; TRBD1 is a possible D gene (6 bases). Trimming took 6 bases from V and 2 from J, leaving 11 bases between them. CDR3 length: 13 residues. The germline V gene encodes CDR1 SQVTM and CDR2 ANQGSEA. The CDR3 nucleotides are TGCAGCGTAACAGGGTTCGGCAATCAGCCCCAGCATTTT. This translates into CSVTGFGNQPQHF.

The sample holds a few counts of this clonotype. The chain joins TRBV29-1 to TRBJ1-1, with D perhaps matching TRBD1 (5 bases). The CDR3 contains 12 residues. CDR1 is SQVTM and CDR2 is ANQGSEA in the germline V gene. V was shortened by 5 bases and J by 4 bases, with 11 bases between the two germline ends. The CDR3 nucleotides are TGCAGCGTTACCAGGGACGGCACTGAAGCTTTCTTT. Protein product: CSVTRDGTEAFF.

The chain uses TRBV6-1 and TRBJ2-7; 14 bases are shared with TRBD2. The CDR3 runs 15 residues. The germline V gene has CDR1 MNHNS and CDR2 SASEGT. V lost 7 bases, J lost 5 bases, and 7 bases stayed unmatched. CDR3 DNA: TGTGCCAGCATCACCGGGACTAGCGGGAGTAACGAGCAGTACTTC. Residues: CASITGTSGSNEQYF.

The rearrangement uses TRBV20-1 and TRBJ2-2; 8 bases align to TRBD2. The junction had 18 bases not matched to a gene; V was cut back by 2 bases and J by 7 bases. The CDR3 has 18 amino acids. Germline V CDR1 and CDR2: DFQATT, SNEGSKA (reference sequence). DNA of the CDR3: TGCAGTGCTAGACTAAGGGGTAGCGGGACAATCTTGGGCGGGGAGCTGTTTTTT. Amino acid sequence: CSARLRGSGTILGGELFF.

This chain joins TRBV4-1 and TRBJ1-2; possible D gene TRBD1, 5 bases. Germline CDR1 is MGHRA and CDR2 is YSYEKL. The CDR3 runs to 16 residues. The germline V and J ends were trimmed by 0 bases and 1 base, with 12 bases remaining between them. The CDR3 bases are TGCGCCAGCAGCCAAGATTATTTGGGGGGTAACTATGGCTACACCTTC. Protein: CASSQDYLGGNYGYTF.

This clonotype was seen once. The chain carries TRBV2 and TRBJ2-3, with 10 positions matching TRBD2. The CDR3 has 17 residues. Trimming removed 1 base from V and 6 bases from J; junction bases left unmatched: 10. Germline assignment: CDR1 SNHLY and CDR2 FYNNEI. In DNA, the CDR3 is TGTGCCAGCAGTGAAGAAGGTTATGCTAGCGGGGGCGATACGCAGTATTTT. Residues: CASSEEGYASGGDTQYF.

CDR3 sequence reads: CASSERHPNSYNEQFF. The CDR3 bases are TGTGCCAGCAGTGAGCGACACCCGAACTCCTACAATGAGCAGTTCTTC. The J gene is TRBJ2-1, the V gene TRBV2; the D is unclear. V was pared by 3 bases and J by 0 bases, with 12 bases between. Per germline, CDR1 SNHLY and CDR2 FYNNEI. The CDR3 length is 16 residues.

V gene TRBV12-3 or TRBV12-4 combines with J gene TRBJ1-6; TRBD1 is a possible D gene (5 bases). The CDR3 consists of 14 residues. V was clipped by 7 bases and J by 4 bases, with 11 bases between them. The CDR3 DNA is TGTGCCAGCACTCCGGAGGGGTATAATTCACCCCTCCACTTT. Its protein is CASTPEGYNSPLHF.

This chain joins TRBV7-3 and TRBJ2-3; D might be TRBD2 (5 bases). The CDR3 has 17 residues. Germline assignment: CDR1 SGHTA and CDR2 FQGTGA. V was cut by 1 base and J by 3 bases, with 17 bases left in between. DNA for the CDR3: TGTGCCAGCAGCTTAAATGGCGGGCTTCGGGGAACAGATACGCAGTATTTT. It encodes CASSLNGGLRGTDTQYF.

This clonotype appeared a few times. One end of the junction is discordant with germline, which a read error may explain. The chain links TRBV13 to TRBJ2-6; D not resolved. This CDR3 has 15 residues. Germline assignment: CDR1 PRHDT and CDR2 FYEKMQ (reference sequence). CDR3 sequence reads: CASSFQSTGTNVLTF. The DNA for the CDR3 is TGTGCCAGCAGCTTCCAGAGTACTGGGACCAACGTCCTGACTTTC.